These 15 T cell receptor beta chains originate from one sample sequenced in a study of blood T cell repertoires in COVID-19. Assay used: immunoSEQ multiplex PCR; TCRdb lists only in-frame clones, some missing. This sample carries 200,000 to 250,000 clones, around 84% of them seen once, and the ten largest clones take approximately 2.9%. Material: peripheral blood. These receptors all come from a man aged 60 to 69 with acute or convalescent COVID-19.

This clone was counted a single time. The chain uses TRBV18 and TRBJ1-5, with TRBD1 identical over 9 bases. The CDR3 sequence is 18 residues long. Losses at the gene ends were 1 base for V and 1 base for J; bases not matched to a gene: 8. The V gene's germline CDR1 is KGHSH and CDR2 LQKENI. This chain's CDR3 is CASSPRSVGQGSNQPQHF. CDR3 bases: TGTGCCAGCTCACCACGTTCGGTTGGACAGGGGAGCAATCAGCCCCAGCATTTT.

The chain combines TRBV10-3 with TRBJ2-5; the match to TRBD2 covers 14 bases. Germline V lookup: CDR1 ENHRY, CDR2 SYGVKD. CDR3 length equals 22 residues. V shed 6 bases and J 4 bases; nucleotides not matched to a gene: 25. For the CDR3, the DNA is TGTGCCATCAGCGCCGGACTAGCGGGGGGCCTTCCGACAACTGGGGGTCGAGAGACCCAGTACTTC. Its translation is CAISAGLAGGLPTTGGRETQYF.

This clone was picked up one time. In DNA form, the CDR3 reads TGTGCCAGCAGTTACCAGTCAGGGGGCGGTGGCTACACCTTC. This codes for CASSYQSGGGGYTF. The chain uses TRBV6-5 and TRBJ1-2; 8 nucleotides agree with TRBD1. The length of the CDR3 is 14 residues. The V segment lost 2 bases and the J segment 7 bases; nucleotides outside the gene matches: 6. Germline V gives CDR1 MNHEY, CDR2 SVGAGI.

This clone was seen a single time. The chain uses TRBV18 and TRBJ2-5; TRBD1 agrees at 10 bases. Germline CDR1 is KGHSH and CDR2 is LQKENI. V was pared by 6 bases and J by 4 bases, with 5 bases of the junction left unmatched. This CDR3 comprises 14 residues. CDR3 nucleotides: TGTGCCAGCTCGCCCGGACAGGGGGGAGAGACCCAGTACTTC. It codes for CASSPGQGGETQYF.

In its sample, this clone was seen once. This chain joins TRBV7-2 and TRBJ2-5; 9 bases match TRBD2. V lost 1 base, J lost 6 bases, and 9 bases stayed unmatched. This CDR3 comprises 16 residues. Germline V gene data show CDR1 as SGHTA and CDR2 as FQGNSA. The CDR3: CASSLGRGGTKKTQYF. DNA of the CDR3: TGTGCCAGCAGCTTAGGGCGGGGGGGCACGAAAAAGACCCAGTACTTC.

V gene TRBV19 combines with J gene TRBJ1-1; D is undetermined. The CDR3 covers 16 residues. V gave up 4 bases and J gave up 3 bases, with 18 bases separating them. The germline gives CDR1 LNHDA, CDR2 SQIVND (reference sequence). In DNA form, the CDR3 reads TGTGCCAGTAGTAGGAGTAATGGAGGCCTGGACACTGAAGCTTTCTTT. Its translation is CASSRSNGGLDTEAFF.

This clone was detected only a few times. This chain links TRBV7-9 with TRBJ1-1, with TRBD1 as a possible D gene (6 bases). This CDR3 region has 14 residues. Germline CDR1 reads SEHNR; CDR2 reads FQNEAQ (reference sequence). With 4 bases removed from V and 1 base from J, the gap between germline ends came to 10 bases. CDR3 DNA: TGTGCCAGCAGCTCTATACAGGGGAACACTGAAGCTTTCTTT. Amino acids: CASSSIQGNTEAFF.

V usage is TRBV6-6 and J usage is TRBJ2-7; 7 bases map to TRBD2. J lost 1 base, V lost 6 bases, and 12 bases had no gene match. Per germline, CDR1 MNHNY and CDR2 SVGAGI (reference sequence). The CDR3 contains 16 residues. This CDR3 is CASSSSASGSSYEQYF. Here the CDR3 DNA reads TGTGCCAGCAGCTCGTCGGCTAGCGGATCTTCCTACGAGCAGTACTTC.

This clone was seen once. The CDR3 sequence is CASRDSSSYGYTF. The CDR3 DNA is TGTGCCAGCCGGGACAGCTCGTCCTATGGCTACACCTTC. V usage is TRBV28 and J usage is TRBJ1-2, with 7 positions matching TRBD1. With V trimmed by 8 bases and J by 4 bases, 7 bases remained unmatched. This CDR3 contains 13 residues. The germline V gene encodes CDR1 MDHEN and CDR2 SYDVKM.

This chain connects TRBV5-1 to TRBJ2-1, with D perhaps matching TRBD2 (5 bases). CDR3 length: 15 residues. V was pared by 0 bases and J by 5 bases, with 12 bases between. Germline V lookup: CDR1 SGHRS, CDR2 YFSETQ. The CDR3: CASSLVPGGDNEQFF. The DNA of the CDR3 is TGCGCCAGCAGCTTGGTTCCCGGAGGCGACAATGAGCAGTTCTTC. Based on the CDR3 plus reference TRBV5-1 and TRBJ2-1, the full variable domain is KAGVTQTPRYLIKTRGQQVTLSCSPISGHRSVSWYQQTPGQGLQFLFEYFSETQRNKGNFPGRFSGRQFSNSRSEMNVSTLELGDSALYLCASSLVPGGDNEQFFGPGTRLTVL.

The V and J genes are TRBV11-2 and TRBJ2-1; D is possibly TRBD2 (5 bases). The CDR3 consists of 15 residues. V dropped 3 bases and J dropped 5 bases, with 14 bases sitting between them. CDR1 and CDR2 from the germline V gene are SGHAT and FQNNGV. CDR3 sequence (DNA): TGTGCCAGCAGCTTGCTCACAAGCGGAAACAATGAGCAGTTCTTC. As protein: CASSLLTSGNNEQFF.

The chain combines TRBV5-5 with TRBJ1-2; no reliable D call. V was trimmed by 0 bases and J by 10 bases, leaving 13 bases between them. Germline V gene data show CDR1 as SGHKS and CDR2 as YYEKEE (reference sequence). This CDR3 comprises 13 residues. In nucleotides, the CDR3 is TGTGCCAGCAGCTTGGCCCGCGAGGGTGACTACACCTTC. It encodes CASSLAREGDYTF.

This chain links TRBV5-5 with TRBJ1-3; 9 bases agree with TRBD1. There are 17 residues in the CDR3. Germline V CDR1 and CDR2: SGHKS, YYEKEE (reference sequence). J was trimmed by 0 bases and V by 3 bases; bases with no gene match: 7. The CDR3 bases are TGTGCCAGCAGCTGGGGTCCGGGACAGGGCTCTGGAAACACCATATATTTT. This sequence encodes CASSWGPGQGSGNTIYF.

This chain connects TRBV10-1 to TRBJ1-3; 7 positions match TRBD1. The CDR3 has 12 residues. J gave up 4 bases and V 10 bases, and 4 bases lay outside the gene matches. Germline V gene lookup returns CDR1 WNHNN and CDR2 SYGVQD (reference sequence). CDR3 region: CANPGQGNTIYF. CDR3 sequence (DNA): TGCGCCAACCCGGGACAGGGAAACACCATATATTTT.

The genes are TRBV7-3 and TRBJ2-2, with 8 bases aligning to TRBD1. In germline, CDR1 is SGHTA, CDR2 FQGTGA. The CDR3 extends over 18 amino acids. The V gene end was trimmed by 0 bases and the J gene end by 4 bases; junction bases not matched to a gene: 10. The CDR3 nucleotides read TGTGCCAGCAGCTTAACCCCTGCTGGACAGGGCCCCACCGGGGAGCTGTTTTTT. Its protein is CASSLTPAGQGPTGELFF.